These 4 T cell receptor beta chains were all obtained from the same sample, sequenced in a study of blood T cell repertoires in COVID-19. TCRdb's copy holds only in-frame clones and misses some; the assay was immunoSEQ multiplex PCR. The sample consists of about 170,000 clones, less than 90% of them appearing once. Sequencing used peripheral blood. The receptors were gathered from a young man with active or convalescent COVID-19.

This clone showed up many times. The chain links TRBV7-8 to TRBJ2-7; TRBD1 might be the D (6 bases). Germline V CDR1 and CDR2: SGHVS, FQNEAQ. There are 14 residues in the CDR3. Trimming stripped 4 bases from V and 4 bases from J, with 14 bases between. The CDR3 DNA reads as TGTGCCAGCAGCTCGTCGGGACATATTTACGAGCAGTACTTC. This sequence encodes CASSSSGHIYEQYF.

This rearrangement joins TRBV20-1 to TRBJ2-5; 9 bases match TRBD2. Per germline, CDR1 DFQATT and CDR2 SNEGSKA (reference sequence). The CDR3 is made up of 13 amino acids. The V and J ends lost 3 bases and 5 bases, in that order; junction bases with no gene match: 4. The CDR3 DNA reads as TGCAGTGCTAGTCGGCTAGCGGGGGAGACCCAGTACTTC. Translated, it gives CSASRLAGETQYF.

The table lists this clone with a few counts. The rearrangement joins TRBV2 to TRBJ2-3; the D gene is possibly TRBD2 (6 bases). This CDR3 comprises 14 residues. V was shortened by 9 bases and J by 0 bases, with 13 bases between the two germline ends. Germline V lookup: CDR1 SNHLY, CDR2 FYNNEI. The CDR3 reads CASKRAGSTDTQYF. In DNA, the CDR3 is TGTGCCAGTAAGCGGGCTGGTAGCACAGATACGCAGTATTTT.

The chain joins TRBV4-1 to TRBJ2-7; D perhaps matches TRBD2 (6 bases). The CDR3 spans 14 residues. V was trimmed by 2 bases and J by 6 bases, leaving 14 bases between them. Per the germline V gene, CDR1 is MGHRA and CDR2 is YSYEKL. The CDR3 sequence: CASSQWGDQGEQYF. DNA of the CDR3: TGCGCCAGCAGCCAATGGGGGGACCAGGGCGAGCAGTACTTC.